Below, one T cell receptor (beta chain) is given with its context. Its antigen is as yet unknown. This sample is drawn from a study of molecular identifiers for immune sequencing clone quantification. General study results and limits: For highly expanded clones, sizes could be underestimated when identical TCR molecules share a barcode. Spiked-in Jurkat TCR RNA corresponding to one cell was reported as detectable against approximately 930,000 naive cells.

It was with previously described methods and listed TCR primers that bulk TCR libraries were made. One entry per CDR3 protein results from TCRdb running MiXCR on the PCR reads. Of some 650,000 distinct CDR3 sequences listed, around 20% are singletons. Germline assignment: CDR1 SGDLS and CDR2 YYNGEE. The CDR3 runs to 18 residues. Unmatched junction bases numbered 9, after V lost 1 base and J lost 0 bases. Input material: naive CD8+ T cells from blood, with Jurkat cell RNA spiked in. Subset specified: FACS-sorted CD8+CD4-CCR7+CD45RA+ naive T cells. V and J are TRBV9 and TRBJ2-3, with 9 bases aligning to TRBD2. The TCR sequence derives from a human donor in good health. Some libraries in this study had Jurkat cell RNA spiked in. The CDR3 spells CASSVPKDLAGSTDTQYF. As DNA, the CDR3 is TGTGCCAGCAGCGTACCGAAGGACCTAGCGGGAAGCACAGATACGCAGTATTTT.